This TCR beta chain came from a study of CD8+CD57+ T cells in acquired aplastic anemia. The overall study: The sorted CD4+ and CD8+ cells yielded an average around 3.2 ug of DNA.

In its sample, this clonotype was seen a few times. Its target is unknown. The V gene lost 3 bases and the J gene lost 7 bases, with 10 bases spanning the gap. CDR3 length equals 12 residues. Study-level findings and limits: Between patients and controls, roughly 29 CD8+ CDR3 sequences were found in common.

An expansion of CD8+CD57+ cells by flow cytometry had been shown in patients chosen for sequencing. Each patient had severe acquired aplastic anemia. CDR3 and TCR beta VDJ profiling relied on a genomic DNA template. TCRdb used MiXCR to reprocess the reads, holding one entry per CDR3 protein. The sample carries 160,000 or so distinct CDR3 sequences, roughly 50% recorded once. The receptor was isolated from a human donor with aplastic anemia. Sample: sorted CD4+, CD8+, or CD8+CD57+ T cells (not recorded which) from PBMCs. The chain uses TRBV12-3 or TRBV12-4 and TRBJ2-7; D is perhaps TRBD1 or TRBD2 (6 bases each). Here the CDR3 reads CASSFGGLEQYF. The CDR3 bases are TGTGCCAGCAGTTTTGGGGGGCTTGAGCAGTACTTC.